This T cell receptor beta chain derives from a study of blood T cells in healthy people across ages. Study results and caveats: With age, beta diversity per million T cells declined roughly linearly, significantly by approximately 40. Investigators treated diversity estimates from one million T cells as underestimates.

This clonotype was detected many times. The antigen remains unidentified. The sample, roughly 9.5 milliliters of peripheral blood, was drawn from each donor. Isolating PBMCs gave at least 7 million of these cells per sample. A second PCR, run for about 7 to 11 cycles, used a sample-barcoded 5' primer plus a J-beta primer mix. TCRdb re-derived calls from the 5' RACE reads in MiXCR, one entry per CDR3 protein. The sample has about 690,000 distinct CDR3 sequences, over 40% seen once; the top ten hold approximately 29%. CDR1 is MNHEY and CDR2 is SMNVEV in the germline V gene (reference sequence). With 0 bases removed from V and 3 bases from J, the gap between germline ends came to 11 bases. The CDR3 is 15 amino acids.

Sequenced input: blood. J is TRBJ2-5 and V is TRBV27; D could derive from TRBD1 or TRBD2 (5 bases each). The sequence derives from a man of 80 years or more in good health. Here the CDR3 DNA reads TGTGCCAGCAGTTTATCGGGGACGGGCAAAGAGACCCAGTACTTC. Encoded protein: CASSLSGTGKETQYF.